A single sample gave rise to the 3 T cell receptor beta chains below, sequenced in a study of technical replicates of blood from a few donors. The repertoire was sequenced with immunoSEQ multiplex PCR; TCRdb's copy has only in-frame clones and lacks some. The sample has more than 90,000 clones, roughly 95% seen once. Sequencing was performed on T cells isolated from PBMCs. All receptors come from a human donor in good health.

V gene TRBV19 combines with J gene TRBJ1-1, with TRBD1 matching 8 bases. CDR1 is LNHDA, CDR2 SQIVND, per germline (reference sequence). This CDR3 is 14 amino acids long. V dropped 9 bases and J dropped 4; count of bases not matched to a gene: 10. The CDR3 loop reads CASRTGQGGTEAFF. In DNA form, the CDR3 reads TGTGCCAGCCGAACTGGACAGGGAGGCACTGAAGCTTTCTTT.

The chain combines TRBV10-3 with TRBJ2-5; D call uncertain. Germline CDR1 ENHRY, CDR2 SYGVKD. This CDR3 has 11 residues. Trimming took off 6 bases at V and 0 bases at J, with 2 bases between the two ends. The CDR3 loop is CAISYQETQYF. The CDR3 region has the DNA TGTGCCATCAGCTACCAAGAGACCCAGTACTTC.

This rearrangement joins TRBV5-1 to TRBJ2-3; a weak D match, TRBD1 (5 bases). The V end lost 4 bases, the J end lost 1 base, and 22 bases lay between the germline ends. Germline values: CDR1 SGHRS, CDR2 YFSETQ. This CDR3 comprises 18 residues. The chain's CDR3 is CASSESTYLGRRTDTQYF. The CDR3 nucleotides are TGCGCCAGCAGCGAGTCTACTTACTTGGGGCGGCGCACAGATACGCAGTATTTT.